This TCR beta chain was identified in a study of blood T cells in healthy people across ages. Notes on the study in general: The lack of PBMC sorting stopped any conclusive naive versus antigen-experienced comparison. Measured against age, TCR beta diversity per million T cells decreased in a roughly linear manner.

This clonotype was observed a handful of times. Its antigen is unidentified. The CDR3 loop spans 15 amino acids. V trimming: 4 bases; J trimming: 0 bases; junction bases outside the gene matches: 7. Per germline, CDR1 SQVTM and CDR2 ANQGSEA. A J-beta primer mix and a sample-barcoded 5' primer were used in a second PCR of roughly 6 to 11 cycles. TCRdb ran MiXCR on the 5' RACE reads and lists one entry per CDR3 protein. The sample consists of 910,000 or so distinct CDR3 sequences, 51% of them appearing once. Sequenced material: blood. This clonotype was sampled from a woman aged 55-69 years in good health. This chain links TRBV29-1 with TRBJ2-3; 7 nucleotides align to TRBD2. As DNA, the CDR3 is TGCAGCGTTGTAAGGCTAGCGGCTAGCACAGATACGCAGTATTTT. Translation: CSVVRLAASTDTQYF.